The clone carrying this TCR beta chain has just one count. The source of the sample is a study of Tregs in tolerant kidney transplant recipients. CDR1 and CDR2 from the germline V gene are LNHDA and SQIVND (reference sequence). CDR3 length: 13 residues. The germline V and J ends were trimmed by 8 bases and 3 bases, with 10 bases remaining between them. Unstimulated regulatory T cells (CD4+CD25+CD127-), CD4+CD25- non-regulatory cells, CD4 and CD8 cells were FACS-sorted from thawed PBMCs. Regulatory T cells were sorted from thawed PBMCs rested overnight at 37°C with around 190 IU/ml IL-2. The assay was immunoSEQ multiplex PCR, and TCRdb's table has in-frame clones only and misses some. Among 50,000 or so clones listed, around 90% were seen once.

The material sequenced was Tregs from blood. This receptor was identified in a human donor in good health. The rearrangement links TRBV19 to TRBJ1-4; D is undetermined. This chain's CDR3 is CASVAQSNEKLFF. In DNA, the CDR3 is TGTGCCAGTGTCGCCCAGTCTAATGAAAAACTGTTTTTT.